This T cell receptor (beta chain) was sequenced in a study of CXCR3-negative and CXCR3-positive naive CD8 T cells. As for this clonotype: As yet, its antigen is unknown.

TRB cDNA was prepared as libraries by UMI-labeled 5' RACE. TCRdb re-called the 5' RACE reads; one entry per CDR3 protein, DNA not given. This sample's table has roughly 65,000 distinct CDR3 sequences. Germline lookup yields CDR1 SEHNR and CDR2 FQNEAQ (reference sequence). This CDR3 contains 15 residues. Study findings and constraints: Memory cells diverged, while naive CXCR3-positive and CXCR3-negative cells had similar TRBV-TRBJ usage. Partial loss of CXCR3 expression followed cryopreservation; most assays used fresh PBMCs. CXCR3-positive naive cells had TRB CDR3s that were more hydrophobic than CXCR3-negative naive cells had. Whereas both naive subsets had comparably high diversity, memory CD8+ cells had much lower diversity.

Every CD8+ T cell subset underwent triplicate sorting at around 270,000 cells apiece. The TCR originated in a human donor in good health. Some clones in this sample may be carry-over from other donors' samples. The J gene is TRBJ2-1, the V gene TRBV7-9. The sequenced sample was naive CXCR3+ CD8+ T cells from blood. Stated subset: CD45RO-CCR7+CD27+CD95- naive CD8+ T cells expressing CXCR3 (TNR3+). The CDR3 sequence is CASSSTTFGYNEQFF.